These 27 T cell receptor beta chains originate from one sample sequenced in a study of T cell responses to AZD1222 COVID-19 vaccine. TCRdb's table, derived via immunoSEQ multiplex PCR, lists solely in-frame clones and lacks some. This sample has about 35,000 clones, with 70% to 90% found just once. Sequencing was performed on peripheral blood, taken on day 0 of AZD1222 vaccination. All receptors derive from an adult in good health.

V and J are TRBV19 and TRBJ2-7; D gene unclear. The CDR3 has 15 residues. The germline CDR1 and CDR2 sequences are LNHDA and SQIVND (reference sequence). V was trimmed by 4 bases and J by 2 bases, leaving 15 bases between them. CDR3 in amino acids: CASSNSIQDTYEQYF. CDR3 nucleotides: TGTGCCAGTAGTAATTCCATCCAAGACACCTACGAGCAGTACTTC.

This clone was recorded only once. This rearrangement joins TRBV27 to TRBJ2-7; 11 nucleotides line up with TRBD2. V dropped 1 base and J dropped 5; count of bases not matched to a gene: 10. Germline-derived CDR1 and CDR2 are MNHEY and SMNVEV (reference sequence). This CDR3 contains 17 residues. The CDR3 protein is CASSLLGFGLAGDEQYF. Here the CDR3 DNA reads TGTGCCAGCAGTTTATTAGGCTTTGGACTAGCGGGCGACGAGCAGTACTTC.

The chain joins TRBV19 to TRBJ1-6; D may be TRBD1 (5 bases). The CDR3 spans 14 residues. Germline V lookup: CDR1 LNHDA, CDR2 SQIVND (reference sequence). Trimming pared 4 bases from V and 7 bases from J, leaving 11 bases between. The CDR3 DNA follows: TGTGCCAGTAGTACGCTAGGGGCGAATTCACCCCTCCACTTT. Translation gives CASSTLGANSPLHF.

The chain uses TRBV7-8 and TRBJ1-4; 10 nucleotides align to TRBD1. Germline CDR1 SGHVS, CDR2 FQNEAQ. CDR3 length equals 15 residues. The ends lost 6 bases at V and 6 bases at J; junction bases unmatched: 7. The CDR3 DNA follows: TGTGCCAGCAGATCAGGGGGGACAGGGGATGAAAAACTGTTTTTT. It translates to CASRSGGTGDEKLFF.

This clone was detected only a few times. The rearrangement uses TRBV27 and TRBJ1-4; no firm D call. The CDR3 sequence is 13 residues long. In germline, CDR1 is MNHEY, CDR2 SMNVEV (reference sequence). V dropped 5 bases and J dropped 5 bases, with 9 bases sitting between them. Written as DNA, the CDR3 is TGTGCCAGCAGTCCCCGGGAGAATGAAAAACTGTTTTTT. Translating gives CASSPRENEKLFF.

This rearrangement joins TRBV11-2 to TRBJ1-2; D may be TRBD1 (6 bases). Trimming left V 5 bases short and J 8 bases short, with 21 bases between. Per the germline V gene, CDR1 is SGHAT and CDR2 is FQNNGV. This CDR3 spans 15 amino acids. CDR3 in DNA: TGTGCCAGCAGCCCAGACGCACAGGCAAGGGGGGGCTACACCTTC. This translates into CASSPDAQARGGYTF.

This rearrangement joins TRBV28 to TRBJ2-3; 13 bases agree with TRBD2. The CDR3 has 15 residues. The trim removed 5 bases at V and 1 base at J, leaving 0 bases unmatched. Germline V gene lookup returns CDR1 MDHEN and CDR2 SYDVKM. The CDR3 here is CASSGLAGGTDTQYF. The CDR3 nucleotides are TGTGCCAGCAGTGGACTAGCGGGGGGCACAGATACGCAGTATTTT.

The chain employs TRBV30 and TRBJ1-1; perhaps TRBD1 as D (6 bases). Trimming cost V 3 bases and J 3 bases, with 17 bases left between them. CDR1 is GTSNPN and CDR2 is SVGIG in the germline V gene (reference sequence). This CDR3 has 15 amino acids. The CDR3: CAWRNRRRGDTEAFF. CDR3 DNA sequence: TGTGCCTGGAGGAATCGGCGCAGGGGTGACACTGAAGCTTTCTTT.

Details on this clone: The germline gene is not matched at one end of the junction; a read error may be the cause. This chain uses TRBV7-8 with TRBJ1-1; D is undetermined. The CDR3 totals 12 residues. From germline, CDR1 is SGHVS and CDR2 FQNEAQ. The DNA of the CDR3 is TGTGCCAGCAGCAAATTGAAGACTGAAGCTTTCTTT. It translates to CASSKLKTEAFF.

This chain uses TRBV18 with TRBJ2-3; the match to TRBD1 covers 9 bases. Germline V CDR1 and CDR2: KGHSH, LQKENI. The V segment lost 9 bases and the J segment 0 bases; nucleotides outside the gene matches: 7. The CDR3 is 15 residues long. The DNA of the CDR3 is TGTGCCAGTCGCACAGGGGGCTCTAGCACAGATACGCAGTATTTT. The encoded protein is CASRTGGSSTDTQYF.

This chain joins TRBV7-8 and TRBJ1-2; D is unclear. The CDR3 totals 14 residues. The ends were cut back, 4 bases at V and 3 bases at J, with 12 bases in the middle. In germline, CDR1 is SGHVS, CDR2 FQNEAQ. This CDR3 reads CASSSAPGDYGYTF. Here the CDR3 DNA reads TGTGCCAGCAGCTCCGCCCCCGGAGACTATGGCTACACCTTC.

J is TRBJ2-7 and V is TRBV28, with TRBD1 as a possible D gene (5 bases). CDR1 and CDR2 from the germline V gene are MDHEN and SYDVKM. The CDR3 is 15 residues long. V was trimmed by 5 bases and J by 2 bases, leaving 16 bases between them. CDR3 sequence: CASSRPSTVTYEQYF. The CDR3 nucleotides read TGTGCCAGCAGTCGCCCCTCGACAGTTACCTACGAGCAGTACTTC.

The chain has TRBV7-8 and TRBJ1-1; D gene uncertain. The V end was cut by 5 bases, the J end by 3 bases, with 16 bases between. CDR1 and CDR2 from the germline V gene are SGHVS and FQNEAQ. The CDR3 contains 15 residues. The CDR3 loop is CASSDAPTGDTEAFF. CDR3 DNA: TGTGCCAGCAGCGATGCACCCACCGGGGACACTGAAGCTTTCTTT.

This clone came up once. This chain joins TRBV27 and TRBJ2-1; the match to TRBD2 covers 8 bases. Germline V gene sequence: CDR1 MNHEY, CDR2 SMNVEV (reference sequence). Germline trimming cut 2 bases from V and 6 bases from J; bases unmatched to any gene: 15. This CDR3 spans 18 amino acids. The CDR3 DNA follows: TGTGCCAGCAGTTTAGCCATTTTGGCGGGAGGTGTGCGCAATGAGCAGTTCTTC. Translation: CASSLAILAGGVRNEQFF.

The chain carries TRBV27 and TRBJ2-5, with TRBD2 matching over 10 bases. The germline V gene encodes CDR1 MNHEY and CDR2 SMNVEV (reference sequence). This CDR3 contains 15 residues. V trimming: 2 bases; J trimming: 5 bases; junction bases outside the gene matches: 5. The CDR3 loop is CASSLLAGVLETQYF. DNA for the CDR3: TGTGCCAGCAGTTTACTAGCGGGAGTTTTGGAGACCCAGTACTTC.

The chain employs TRBV18 and TRBJ1-3; D might be TRBD1 (5 bases). Germline CDR1 and CDR2: KGHSH and LQKENI. Trimming took off 0 bases at V and 2 bases at J, with 14 bases between the two ends. This CDR3 region has 17 residues. In DNA form, the CDR3 reads TGTGCCAGCTCACCACCGATCGGGGCGGGAGCTGGAAACACCATATATTTT. Translating gives CASSPPIGAGAGNTIYF.

This rearrangement joins TRBV10-1 to TRBJ2-1; no clear D gene. V lost 5 bases, J lost 7 bases, and 12 bases lay in between. The V gene's germline CDR1 is WNHNN and CDR2 SYGVQD (reference sequence). CDR3 length: 13 amino acids. The CDR3 sequence: CASSTPGMNEQFF. In DNA, the CDR3 is TGCGCCAGCAGTACACCCGGCATGAATGAGCAGTTCTTC.

The chain joins TRBV7-3 to TRBJ1-1; 7 bases fit TRBD1. Looked up from germline, CDR1 is SGHTA and CDR2 is FQGTGA. Trimming removed 0 bases from V and 3 bases from J; junction bases left unmatched: 1. The CDR3 is 14 residues long. CDR3 protein: CASSLTQGDTEAFF. In DNA form, the CDR3 reads TGTGCCAGCAGCTTAACCCAGGGGGACACTGAAGCTTTCTTT. Full variable domain (rest looked up from reference TRBV7-3 and TRBJ1-1): GAGVSQTPSNKVTEKGKYVELRCDPISGHTALYWYRQSLGQGPEFLIYFQGTGAADDSGLPNDRFFAVRPEGSVSTLKIQRTERGDSAVYLCASSLTQGDTEAFFGQGTRLTVV.

The chain uses TRBV7-8 and TRBJ1-2, with D maybe TRBD1 (5 bases). This CDR3 comprises 16 residues. V lost 5 bases and J 1 base, leaving 17 bases between the germline ends. CDR1 and CDR2 (germline): SGHVS, FQNEAQ. The CDR3 coding sequence is TGTGCCAGCAGCGTCAAAACCGGGGCGGATAACTATGGCTACACCTTC. This sequence encodes CASSVKTGADNYGYTF. Supplemented by reference TRBV7-8 and TRBJ1-2, the full variable domain reads GAGVSQSPRYKVAKRGQDVALRCDPISGHVSLFWYQQALGQGPEFLTYFQNEAQLDKSGLPSDRFFAERPEGSVSTLKIQRTQQEDSAVYLCASSVKTGADNYGYTFGSGTRLTVV.

This clone was observed a handful of times. J is TRBJ1-2 and V is TRBV28; the match to TRBD1 covers 7 bases. The trim removed 6 bases at V and 0 bases at J, leaving 10 bases unmatched. The CDR3 runs 16 residues. Germline V lookup: CDR1 MDHEN, CDR2 SYDVKM. CDR3 sequence: CASSQDRRIPNYGYTF. CDR3 bases: TGTGCCAGCAGCCAGGACAGGAGGATCCCTAACTATGGCTACACCTTC.

This chain links TRBV27 with TRBJ1-5; 11 nucleotides align to TRBD1. The germline gives CDR1 MNHEY, CDR2 SMNVEV (reference sequence). This CDR3 has 15 amino acids. Germline trimming cut 4 bases from V and 6 bases from J; bases unmatched to any gene: 5. The CDR3 DNA follows: TGTGCCAGCAGTTCCCGGGACAGGGGGAGTCAGCCCCAGCATTTT. This codes for CASSSRDRGSQPQHF.

The rearrangement links TRBV5-1 to TRBJ1-2, with 11 bases fitting TRBD1. Germline V gene sequence: CDR1 SGHRS, CDR2 YFSETQ. With 3 bases clipped from V and 10 bases from J, the junction kept 5 bases outside the gene matches. The CDR3 has 13 amino acids. The CDR3 spells CASSSGQGASYTF. CDR3 coding DNA: TGCGCCAGCAGCTCCGGACAGGGGGCCTCCTACACCTTC.

This chain connects TRBV10-3 to TRBJ1-1; D possibly corresponds to TRBD1 (6 bases). Trimming left V 8 bases short and J 1 base short, with 17 bases between. The CDR3 spans 15 residues. Per germline, CDR1 ENHRY and CDR2 SYGVKD. Here the CDR3 reads CAISQGGQQNTEAFF. The CDR3 DNA reads TGTGCCATCTCCCAAGGGGGGCAGCAGAACACTGAAGCTTTCTTT.

The chain has TRBV30 and TRBJ1-4; TRBD1 matches 9 bases. The CDR3 has 13 residues. Looked up from germline, CDR1 is GTSNPN and CDR2 is SVGIG (reference sequence). V lost 4 bases, J lost 8 bases, and 5 bases stayed unmatched. The CDR3 DNA follows: TGTGCCTGGAACAGGGGGCACGGCGAAAAACTGTTTTTT. This translates into CAWNRGHGEKLFF.

This chain links TRBV28 with TRBJ1-1, with D unclear. Germline values: CDR1 MDHEN, CDR2 SYDVKM. The CDR3 is 11 amino acids. The V and J ends lost 4 bases and 4 bases respectively, with 4 bases between them. Here the CDR3 DNA reads TGTGCCAGCAGTTGGGGCACTGAAGCTTTCTTT. This sequence encodes CASSWGTEAFF.

This rearrangement joins TRBV6-5 to TRBJ2-2; no clear D gene. Trimming pared 5 bases from V and 0 bases from J, leaving 7 bases between. Germline V gene sequence: CDR1 MNHEY, CDR2 SVGAGI. CDR3 length: 14 amino acids. The CDR3 sequence is CASSNSANTGELFF. The CDR3 bases are TGTGCCAGCAGTAACAGCGCGAACACCGGGGAGCTGTTTTTT.

The chain carries TRBV2 and TRBJ2-3; D is unresolved. Germline V gene lookup returns CDR1 SNHLY and CDR2 FYNNEI. Trimming removed 4 bases from V and 6 bases from J, with 5 bases in between. The CDR3 consists of 11 residues. CDR3 nucleotides: TGTGCCAGCAGTGGTGAGGATACGCAGTATTTT. It translates to CASSGEDTQYF.